This TCR beta chain came from a study of CD8 T cells in Susac syndrome. The RNA, about 0.45 to 1 ug, was put through reverse transcription using random hexamers. TCRdb re-derived calls from the immunoSEQ multiplex PCR reads in MiXCR, one entry per CDR3 protein. The table includes around 71,000 distinct CDR3 sequences, just over 90% detected once. This CDR3 is 15 amino acids long. The germline V gene has CDR1 MNHEY and CDR2 SVGAGI. The germline V and J ends were trimmed by 7 bases and 1 base, with 14 bases remaining between them. The receptor was isolated from a human donor with Susac syndrome. The sequenced material came from CD4+ T cells from PBMCs. J is TRBJ1-3 and V is TRBV6-5, with a weak D call TRBD1 (6 bases). CDR3 bases: TGTGCCAGCACGATCGACAGGTTTTCTGGAAACACCATATATTTT. Encoded protein: CASTIDRFSGNTIYF.